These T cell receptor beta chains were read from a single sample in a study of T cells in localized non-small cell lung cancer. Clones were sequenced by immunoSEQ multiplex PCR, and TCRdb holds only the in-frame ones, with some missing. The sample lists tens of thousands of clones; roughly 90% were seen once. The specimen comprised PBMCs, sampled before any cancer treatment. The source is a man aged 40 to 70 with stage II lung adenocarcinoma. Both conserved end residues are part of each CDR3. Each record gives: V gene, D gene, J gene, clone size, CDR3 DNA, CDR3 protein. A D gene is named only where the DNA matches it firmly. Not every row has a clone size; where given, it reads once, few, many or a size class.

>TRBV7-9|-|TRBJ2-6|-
TGTGCCAGCAGCTTAGGGACGGCAAACGTCCTGACTTTC
CASSLGTANVLTF
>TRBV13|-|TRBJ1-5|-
TGTGCCAGCAGCTGGGGGGGTCGGCCCCAGCATTTT
CASSWGGRPQHF
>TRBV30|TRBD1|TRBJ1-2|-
TGTGCCTGGAGTACCCCCCCCGACAGGGTTGGGGTCTACACCTTC
CAWSTPPDRVGVYTF
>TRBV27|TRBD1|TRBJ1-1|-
TGTGCCAGCAGTTTAAACGCGGGACAGGGGAGGACTGAAGCTTTCTTT
CASSLNAGQGRTEAFF
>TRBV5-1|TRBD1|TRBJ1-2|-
TGCGCCAGCAGCCATACTTCCGGGACAGTCAACTATGGCTACACCTTC
CASSHTSGTVNYGYTF
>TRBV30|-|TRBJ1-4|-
TGTGCCTGGAGTCCGGCGGGTGAAAAACTGTTTTTT
CAWSPAGEKLFF
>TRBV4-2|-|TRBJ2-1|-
TGTGCCAGCAGCCAAGATATCGGCTCCCTCAATGAGCAGTTCTTC
CASSQDIGSLNEQFF
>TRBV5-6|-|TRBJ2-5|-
TGTGCCAGCAGTATGGACGAGGAGACCCAGTACTTC
CASSMDEETQYF
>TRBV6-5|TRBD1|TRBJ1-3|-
TGTGCCAGCAGTTACGGGCCGGGACAGGGAAACACCATATATTTT
CASSYGPGQGNTIYF
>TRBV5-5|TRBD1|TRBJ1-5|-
TGTGCCAGCAGCTTGCGAGGGGGCGAAAGCAATCAGCCCCAGCATTTT
CASSLRGGESNQPQHF
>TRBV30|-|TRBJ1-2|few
TGTGCCTGGAAGTGGGGCAGGGGCCTTATTGGCTACACCTTC
CAWKWGRGLIGYTF
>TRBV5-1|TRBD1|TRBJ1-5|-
TGCGCCAGCAGCCCGGGAGGGACAGGGTATCAGCCCCAGCATTTT
CASSPGGTGYQPQHF
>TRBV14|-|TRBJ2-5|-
TGTGCCAGCAGCCAAGATCTCGCCAGGGGCAGGGAGACCCAGTACTTC
CASSQDLARGRETQYF
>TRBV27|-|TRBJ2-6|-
TGTGCCAGCAGTTTAGTCCCGCCCGGGGCCAACGTCCTGACTTTC
CASSLVPPGANVLTF
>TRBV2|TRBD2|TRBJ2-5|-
TGTGCCAGCAGTGGGGCTAGCGGGAAAAGTGGGGGAGAGACCCAGTACTTC
CASSGASGKSGGETQYF
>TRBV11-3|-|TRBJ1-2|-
TGTGCCAGCAGCTTAGGGCAGGGAGGCTATGGCTACACCTTC
CASSLGQGGYGYTF
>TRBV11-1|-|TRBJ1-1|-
TGTGCCAGCAGCTTAGCTGCCACGAACACTGAAGCTTTCTTT
CASSLAATNTEAFF
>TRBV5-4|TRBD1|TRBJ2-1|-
TGTGCCAGCAGTGAGGGACAGGGGGGCTACAATGAGCAGTTCTTC
CASSEGQGGYNEQFF
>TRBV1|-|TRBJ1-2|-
TGCACCAGCAGCTCTCGGATGGGAACTAACTATGGCTACACCTTC
CTSSSRMGTNYGYTF
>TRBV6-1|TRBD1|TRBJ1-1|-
TGTGCCAGCAGTGAAGGGGGGACAGCCTACACTGAAGCTTTCTTT
CASSEGGTAYTEAFF